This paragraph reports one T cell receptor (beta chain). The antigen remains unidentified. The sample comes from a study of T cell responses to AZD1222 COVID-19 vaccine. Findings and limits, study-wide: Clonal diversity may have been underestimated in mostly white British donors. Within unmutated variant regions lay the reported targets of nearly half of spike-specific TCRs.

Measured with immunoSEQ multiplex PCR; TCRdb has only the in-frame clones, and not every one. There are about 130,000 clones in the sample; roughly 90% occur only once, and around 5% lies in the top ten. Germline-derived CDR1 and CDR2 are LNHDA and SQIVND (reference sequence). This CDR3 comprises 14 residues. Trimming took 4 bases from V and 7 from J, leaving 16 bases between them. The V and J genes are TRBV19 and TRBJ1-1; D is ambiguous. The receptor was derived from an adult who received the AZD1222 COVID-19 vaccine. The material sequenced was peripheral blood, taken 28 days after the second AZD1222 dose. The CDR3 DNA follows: TGTGCCAGTAGTAGGCTGGACGGTCTAGATGAAGCTTTCTTT. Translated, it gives CASSRLDGLDEAFF.